The 21 T cell receptor beta chains reported below all come from one sample, sequenced in a study of T cells in Graves' hyperthyroidism and ophthalmopathy. Amplification of TCR beta CDR3 regions used RNA as the template. First-round RT-PCR targeting the TCR CDR3 was performed with the HTBI primer set. TCRdb re-derived calls from the multiplex PCR reads in MiXCR, one entry per CDR3 protein. Among 550,000 to 650,000 distinct CDR3 sequences listed, 11% to 15% were seen once. Material for sequencing was blood. These TCRs come from a woman in her 30s with Graves' hyperthyroidism that later progressed to Graves' ophthalmopathy.

The V gene is TRBV9, the J gene TRBJ2-1; the match to TRBD2 covers 7 bases. Trimming at V came to 2 bases and at J to 6 bases, leaving 5 bases not matched to a gene. This CDR3 comprises 14 residues. Germline values: CDR1 SGDLS, CDR2 YYNGEE. CDR3 in amino acids: CASSVLIAGNEQFF. Written as DNA, the CDR3 is TGTGCCAGCAGCGTCTTGATAGCGGGCAATGAGCAGTTCTTC.

In its sample, this clonotype was seen a few times. V is TRBV27 and J is TRBJ1-2, with D tentatively TRBD1 (5 bases). V was pared by 5 bases and J by 0 bases, with 28 bases between. This CDR3 is built from 20 residues. Per germline, CDR1 MNHEY and CDR2 SMNVEV (reference sequence). The DNA for the CDR3 is TGTGCCAGCAGTCCCAATCTCGGGGCAAGGAGCCGCTTAGCTAACTATGGCTACACCTTC. Translating it yields CASSPNLGARSRLANYGYTF.

The chain carries TRBV6-2 or TRBV6-3 and TRBJ2-5, with 8 positions matching TRBD2. Germline values: CDR1 MNHEY, CDR2 SVGEGT. This CDR3 comprises 13 residues. Trimming at V came to 6 bases and at J to 10 bases, leaving 10 bases not matched to a gene. The CDR3 sequence is CASSPIAGYLQYF. The DNA for the CDR3 is TGTGCCAGCAGCCCCATAGCGGGGTACCTCCAGTACTTC.

This clonotype was detected ten times or more. The chain employs TRBV9 and TRBJ2-2; D is tentatively TRBD1 or TRBD2 (5 bases each). V dropped 4 bases and J dropped 6 bases, with 13 bases sitting between them. The germline CDR1 and CDR2 sequences are SGDLS and YYNGEE. The CDR3 sequence is 14 residues long. CDR3 DNA sequence: TGTGCCAGCAGCATAATAGGGGACGCCGGGGAGCTGTTTTTT. Amino acids: CASSIIGDAGELFF. The whole variable domain, remainder taken from reference TRBV9 and TRBJ2-2, is DSGVTQTPKHLITATGQRVTLRCSPRSGDLSVYWYQQSLDQGLQFLIQYYNGEERAKGNILERFSAQQFPDLHSELNLSSLELGDSALYFCASSIIGDAGELFFGEGSRLTVL.

The chain uses TRBV11-3 and TRBJ1-1; possibly TRBD1 for D (5 bases). Looked up from germline, CDR1 is SGHNT and CDR2 is YENEEA. The CDR3 consists of 15 residues. The V end was cut by 2 bases, the J end by 1 base, with 11 bases between. CDR3 loop: CASSLMGGANTEAFF. CDR3 nucleotide sequence: TGTGCCAGCAGCTTAATGGGGGGTGCGAACACTGAAGCTTTCTTT.

There are a few counts of this clonotype. This chain uses TRBV11-2 with TRBJ2-7; TRBD1 matches 9 bases. Germline assignment: CDR1 SGHAT and CDR2 FQNNGV. J was trimmed by 5 bases and V by 5 bases; bases with no gene match: 7. CDR3 size: 14 residues. CDR3 nucleotide sequence: TGTGCCAGCAGCCACGGGACAGGGTACAACGAGCAGTACTTC. Translation: CASSHGTGYNEQYF.

At least ten counts were recorded for this clonotype. The DNA of the CDR3 is TGTGCCAGCAGCTTTGTTAACTATGGCTACACCTTC. This sequence encodes CASSFVNYGYTF. This sequence joins TRBV5-6 and TRBJ1-2; D gene unclear. There are 12 residues in the CDR3. Germline CDR1 and CDR2: SGHDT and YYEEEE. The V end was cut by 2 bases, the J end by 1 base, with 3 bases between.

This clonotype was detected many times. The genes are TRBV27 and TRBJ2-1; a weak D match, TRBD2 (5 bases). This CDR3 is 16 amino acids long. V was cut by 0 bases and J by 0 bases, with 9 bases left in between. The germline V gene has CDR1 MNHEY and CDR2 SMNVEV (reference sequence). CDR3 sequence: CASSLSRASSYNEQFF. The DNA of the CDR3 is TGTGCCAGCAGTTTATCGAGGGCTAGCTCCTACAATGAGCAGTTCTTC.

The CDR3: CASSSSNGQGRDEQFF. The CDR3 nucleotides read TGCGCCAGCAGCTCTTCAAATGGACAGGGGAGGGATGAGCAGTTCTTC. V usage is TRBV5-1 and J usage is TRBJ2-1; 9 bases are shared with TRBD1. The CDR3 extends over 16 amino acids. The junction had 12 bases not matched to a gene; V was cut back by 3 bases and J by 8 bases. In germline, CDR1 is SGHRS, CDR2 YFSETQ.

This clonotype has at least ten counts. J is TRBJ2-7 and V is TRBV19; 14 bases are shared with TRBD2. The CDR3 is 14 residues long. The junction had 4 bases not matched to a gene; V was cut back by 7 bases and J by 5 bases. CDR1 LNHDA and CDR2 SQIVND come from the germline V gene (reference sequence). The CDR3 bases are TGTGCCAGTACCTCGACTAGCGGGAGGGACGAGCAGTACTTC. Translation gives CASTSTSGRDEQYF. Together with reference TRBV19 and TRBJ2-7, the CDR3 gives the full variable domain: DGGITQSPKYLFRKEGQNVTLSCEQNLNHDAMYWYRQDPGQGLRLIYYSQIVNDFQKGDIAEGYSVSREKKESFPLTVTSAQKNPTAFYLCASTSTSGRDEQYFGPGTRLTVT.

This clonotype was counted at least ten times. This chain links TRBV3-1 with TRBJ1-1; no clear D gene. The V gene lost 4 bases and the J gene lost 7 bases, with 7 bases spanning the gap. From germline, CDR1 is LGHDT and CDR2 YNNKEL (reference sequence). The CDR3 extends over 11 amino acids. The CDR3, as DNA: TGTGCCAGCAGCCTCCAAAATGAAGCTTTCTTT. Translating gives CASSLQNEAFF.

This clonotype came up many times. V is TRBV4-1 and J is TRBJ1-5, with 9 positions matching TRBD1. Trimming cost V 1 base and J 4 bases; bases outside gene matches: 5. The CDR3 consists of 16 residues. Germline CDR1 and CDR2: MGHRA and YSYEKL. The CDR3 loop is CASSQGTGALNQPQHF. Written as DNA, the CDR3 is TGCGCCAGCAGCCAAGGGACAGGGGCGCTTAATCAGCCCCAGCATTTT.

This clonotype was observed at least ten times. V is TRBV3-1 and J is TRBJ1-2; D unclear. The V gene's germline CDR1 is LGHDT and CDR2 YNNKEL (reference sequence). V was cut by 1 base and J by 8 bases, with 11 bases left in between. The CDR3 totals 13 residues. The CDR3 DNA sequence: TGTGCCAGCAGCCAAGGTGAGGAAAAGGGCTACACCTTC. This codes for CASSQGEEKGYTF.

The rearrangement joins TRBV19 to TRBJ2-7; possible D gene TRBD1, 5 bases. CDR3 length equals 14 residues. The germline CDR1 and CDR2 sequences are LNHDA and SQIVND (reference sequence). V dropped 7 bases and J dropped 0 bases, with 13 bases sitting between them. The CDR3 here is CASTKGSPSYEQYF. The CDR3 DNA is TGTGCCAGTACCAAGGGGTCCCCCTCCTACGAGCAGTACTTC.

This clonotype was counted many times. The genes are TRBV5-5 and TRBJ2-2, with a possible D match to TRBD1 (5 bases). V was trimmed by 3 bases and J by 4 bases, leaving 7 bases between them. The CDR3 sequence is 13 residues long. CDR1 and CDR2 from the germline V gene are SGHKS and YYEKEE (reference sequence). The CDR3 here is CASSYRSTGELFF. CDR3 DNA sequence: TGTGCCAGCAGCTACAGGAGCACCGGGGAGCTGTTTTTT. The complete variable domain, with remaining parts taken from reference TRBV5-5 and TRBJ2-2, reads DAGVTQSPTHLIKTRGQQVTLRCSPISGHKSVSWYQQVLGQGPQFIFQYYEKEERGRGNFPDRFSARQFPNYSSELNVNALLLGDSALYLCASSYRSTGELFFGEGSRLTVL.

This clonotype came up many times. The genes are TRBV18 and TRBJ2-5, with D tentatively TRBD2 (6 bases). Germline-derived CDR1 and CDR2 are KGHSH and LQKENI. The length of the CDR3 is 13 residues. The V gene lost 5 bases and the J gene lost 1 base, with 8 bases spanning the gap. The CDR3 nucleotides are TGTGCCAGCTCAAAGGGACTCCAAGAGACCCAGTACTTC. Its translation: CASSKGLQETQYF.

This clonotype turned up a few times. The genes are TRBV19 and TRBJ2-5, with 9 positions matching TRBD1. Looked up from germline, CDR1 is LNHDA and CDR2 is SQIVND (reference sequence). CDR3 length: 13 residues. The junction had 7 bases not matched to a gene; V was cut back by 10 bases and J by 4 bases. For the CDR3, the DNA is TGTGCCACCGACAGGGGGGAGGGAGAGACCCAGTACTTC. As protein: CATDRGEGETQYF.

This clonotype was detected many times. The chain has TRBV2 and TRBJ2-7; TRBD1 is a possible D gene (6 bases). Between the trimmed V and J ends, which lost 4 bases and 5 bases, there was a span of 12 bases. This CDR3 is built from 13 residues. Germline V CDR1 and CDR2: SNHLY, FYNNEI. The CDR3 region is CASSVNRVDEQYF. The CDR3 coding sequence is TGTGCCAGCAGTGTGAACAGGGTGGACGAGCAGTACTTC. Together with reference TRBV2 and TRBJ2-7, the CDR3 gives the full variable domain: EPEVTQTPSHQVTQMGQEVILRCVPISNHLYFYWYRQILGQKVEFLVSFYNNEISEKSEIFDDQFSVERPDGSNFTLKIRSTKLEDSAMYFCASSVNRVDEQYFGPGTRLTVT.

This clonotype was observed many times. The V and J genes are TRBV11-2 and TRBJ2-3, with a possible D match to TRBD2 (5 bases). This CDR3 is built from 18 residues. V shed 4 bases and J shed 0 bases, with 20 bases lying between them. Germline lookup yields CDR1 SGHAT and CDR2 FQNNGV. CDR3 amino acids: CASSSTLTSRGSTDTQYF. The CDR3 DNA is TGTGCCAGCAGCTCCACCCTTACCTCTCGGGGAAGCACAGATACGCAGTATTTT.

The rearrangement links TRBV9 to TRBJ2-1, with 12 bases matching TRBD2. This CDR3 is built from 17 residues. The V gene's germline CDR1 is SGDLS and CDR2 YYNGEE. With V trimmed by 0 bases and J by 8 bases, 9 bases remained unmatched. CDR3: CASSVGPSGGGGHEQFF. The CDR3 DNA reads as TGTGCCAGCAGCGTAGGTCCTAGCGGGGGGGGGGGCCATGAGCAGTTCTTC.

This clonotype was recorded a few times. A much larger clone is a single base away; this may be a read error. The chain recombines TRBV28 with TRBJ2-7, with TRBD2 identical over 7 bases. Germline CDR1 MDHEN, CDR2 SYDVKM. V shed 8 bases, J shed 3 bases, and the junction held 28 bases outside the gene matches. The CDR3 is 20 amino acids. CDR3 coding DNA: TGTGCCAGCCAAAACACTCCCGGGACTGGCGGGAGTAGGTCGAGCTACGAGCAGTACTTC. This sequence encodes CASQNTPGTGGSRSSYEQYF.